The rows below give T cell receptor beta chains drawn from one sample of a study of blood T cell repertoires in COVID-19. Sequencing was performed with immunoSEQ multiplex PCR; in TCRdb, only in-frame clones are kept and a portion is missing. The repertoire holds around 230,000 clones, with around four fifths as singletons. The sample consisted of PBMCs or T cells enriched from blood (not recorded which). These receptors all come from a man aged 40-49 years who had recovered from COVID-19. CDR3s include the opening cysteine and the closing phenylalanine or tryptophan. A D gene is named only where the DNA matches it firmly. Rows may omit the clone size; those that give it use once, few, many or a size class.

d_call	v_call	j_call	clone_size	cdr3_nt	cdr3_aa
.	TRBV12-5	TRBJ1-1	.	TGTGCTAGTGGTTTGGGGCTATCGGGGAACACTGAAGCTTTCTTT	CASGLGLSGNTEAFF
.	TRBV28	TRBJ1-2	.	.	CASSTSGGGNNYGYTF
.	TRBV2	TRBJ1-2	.	TGTGCCAGCATAGGACAGCACGGGGAAGGCTACACCTTC	CASIGQHGEGYTF
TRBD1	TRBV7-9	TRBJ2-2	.	TGTGCCAGCAGCTTAACAGGGGACACCGGGGAGCTGTTTTTT	CASSLTGDTGELFF
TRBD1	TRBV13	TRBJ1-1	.	TGTGCCAGCAGCTCGGGACAGTCGAACACTGAAGCTTTCTTT	CASSSGQSNTEAFF
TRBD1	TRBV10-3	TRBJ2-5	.	TGTGCCATCAGTGTGGACAGGGTCAGCGGGGAGACCCAGTACTTC	CAISVDRVSGETQYF
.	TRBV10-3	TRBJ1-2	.	TGTGCCATCAGTGACCCGACAGCCAACTATGGCTACACCTTC	CAISDPTANYGYTF
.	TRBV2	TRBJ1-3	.	TGTGCCAGCAGTGTGGGCCTCTCTGGAAACACCATATATTTT	CASSVGLSGNTIYF
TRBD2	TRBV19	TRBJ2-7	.	TGTGCCAGTAGTTTGGGGAGCGGGAGGGCACAGTACTTC	CASSLGSGRAQYF
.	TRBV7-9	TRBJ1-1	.	TGTGCCAGCCAACAGGACACTGAAGCTTTCTTT	CASQQDTEAFF
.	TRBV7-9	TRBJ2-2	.	TGTGCCAGCAAAGAGGTGACCGGGGAGCTGTTTTTT	CASKEVTGELFF
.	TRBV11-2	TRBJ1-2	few	TGTGCCAGCAGCAACCTTAGGACAGCATATGGCTACACCTTC	CASSNLRTAYGYTF
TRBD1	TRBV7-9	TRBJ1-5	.	TGTGCCAGCAGCTTAGGGGACAGGGGTAATCAGCCCCAGCATTTT	CASSLGDRGNQPQHF
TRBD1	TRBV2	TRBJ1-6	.	TGTGCCAGCAGCGGACAGGGCCGGTCACCCCTCCACTTT	CASSGQGRSPLHF
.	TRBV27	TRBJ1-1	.	TGTGCCAGCAGGGTCCCATGGAGCACTGAAGCTTTCTTT	CASRVPWSTEAFF
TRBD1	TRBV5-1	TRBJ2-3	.	TGCGCCAGCAGCCACGAACCGACAGGGTTGACAGATACGCAGTATTTT	CASSHEPTGLTDTQYF
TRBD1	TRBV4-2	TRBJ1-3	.	TGTGCCAGCAGCCAAGTACAGGGGGATGGAAACACCATATATTTT	CASSQVQGDGNTIYF
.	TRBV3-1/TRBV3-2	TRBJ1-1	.	TGTGCCAGCAGCCTTATGAGGTCTGAAGCTTTCTTT	CASSLMRSEAFF
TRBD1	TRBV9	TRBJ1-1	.	TGTGCCAGCAGCGTAATGGCAGGGGGCATGAACACTGAAGCTTTCTTT	CASSVMAGGMNTEAFF
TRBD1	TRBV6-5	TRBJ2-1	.	TGTGCCAGCACCTTAAAACTAAACAGGGGCAATGAGCAGTTCTTC	CASTLKLNRGNEQFF
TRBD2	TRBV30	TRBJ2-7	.	TGTGCCTGGAGTCTTACTAGCGGGAACAAGTACTTC	CAWSLTSGNKYF
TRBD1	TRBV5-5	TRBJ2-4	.	TGTGCCAGCAGCTCAAAACAGGGGGCCGAAAACATTCAGTACTTC	CASSSKQGAENIQYF
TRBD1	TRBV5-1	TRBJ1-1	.	TGCGCCAGCAGCCCGGGACAGACAAGCCTTAACACTGAAGCTTTCTTT	CASSPGQTSLNTEAFF
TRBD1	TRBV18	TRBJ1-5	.	TGTGCCAGCTCCCAGACAGGGGGCGTTACCGATCAGCCCCAGCATTTT	CASSQTGGVTDQPQHF
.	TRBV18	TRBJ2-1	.	TGTGCCAGCTCCCCCCTTGGAGGGAGAGGGGACAATGAGCAGTTCTTC	CASSPLGGRGDNEQFF
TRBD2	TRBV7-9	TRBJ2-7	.	TGTGCCAGCAGCTTAGGGGGGACTAGCGGGGCGAGCTCCTACGAGCAGTACTTC	CASSLGGTSGASSYEQYF
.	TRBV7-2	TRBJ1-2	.	TGTGCCAGCAGCTGGAGGGGTGGGCAGGACTATGGCTACACCTTC	CASSWRGGQDYGYTF
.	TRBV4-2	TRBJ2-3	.	TGTGCCAGCAGCCAAGATCCCAGCGGGAGCACAGATACGCAGTATTTT	CASSQDPSGSTDTQYF
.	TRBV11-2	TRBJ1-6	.	TGTGCCAGCAGCTCGGGTAGAGTTACCTATAATTCACCCCTCCACTTT	CASSSGRVTYNSPLHF
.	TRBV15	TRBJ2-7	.	TGTGCCACCAGCAGAGATGGAGGGGGACAGAGGGGAATCTACGAGCAGTACTTC	CATSRDGGGQRGIYEQYF
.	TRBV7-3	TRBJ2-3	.	TGTGCCAGCAGCTTAATGGAGAGCACAGATACGCAGTATTTT	CASSLMESTDTQYF
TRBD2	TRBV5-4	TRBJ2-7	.	TGTGCCAGCAGCTTGGGGGGTAGCGGGAGTGAGCAGTACTTC	CASSLGGSGSEQYF
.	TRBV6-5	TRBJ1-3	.	TGTGCCAGCAGTCCAGACAGGTGGAACACCATATATTTT	CASSPDRWNTIYF
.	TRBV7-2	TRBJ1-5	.	TGTGCCAGCAGTTCCAACAGGGTTAATCAGCCCCAGCATTTT	CASSSNRVNQPQHF
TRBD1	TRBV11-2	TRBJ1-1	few	TGTGCCAGCAGCTTAGGGACAGGAGGGAGCACTGAAGCTTTCTTT	CASSLGTGGSTEAFF
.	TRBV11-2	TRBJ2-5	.	TGTGCCAGCAGCTTAGTAAGGGACAACCAAGAGACCCAGTACTTC	CASSLVRDNQETQYF
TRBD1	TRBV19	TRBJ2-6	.	TGTGCCAGTAGTAGACCACCGACAGGGGGCTCTACCGGGGCCAACGTCCTGACTTTC	CASSRPPTGGSTGANVLTF
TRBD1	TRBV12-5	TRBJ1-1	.	TGTGCCAGCAACAGGGGGGTGAACACTGAAGCTTTCTTT	CASNRGVNTEAFF
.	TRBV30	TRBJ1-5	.	TGTGCCTGGAGTGAGGGGATGAGCAATCAGCCCCAGCATTTT	CAWSEGMSNQPQHF
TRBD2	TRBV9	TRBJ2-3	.	TGTGCCAGCAGCGTAGAAGCTAGCGGCTACACAGATACGCAGTATTTT	CASSVEASGYTDTQYF